A single sample is the source of the 18 T cell receptor beta chains below, sequenced in a study of T cell responses to AZD1222 COVID-19 vaccine. TCRdb's copy holds only in-frame clones and misses some; the assay was immunoSEQ multiplex PCR. Here the sample spans approximately 150,000 clones, about 91% being singletons. Sequencing was performed on peripheral blood, taken on day 0 of AZD1222 vaccination. The receptors shown here come from an adult in good health.

The chain links TRBV19 to TRBJ1-1; D gene ambiguous. Trimming took off 6 bases at V and 1 base at J, with 12 bases between the two ends. CDR3 size: 14 residues. Germline V gives CDR1 LNHDA, CDR2 SQIVND (reference sequence). In nucleotides, the CDR3 is TGTGCCAGTAGCCCCCGCGGAACGAACACTGAAGCTTTCTTT. Residues: CASSPRGTNTEAFF.

This chain uses TRBV6-5 with TRBJ1-1; no reliable D call. The germline V and J ends were trimmed by 6 bases and 6 bases, with 8 bases remaining between them. Looked up from germline, CDR1 is MNHEY and CDR2 is SVGAGI. The CDR3 consists of 11 residues. CDR3 DNA: TGTGCCAGCAGGGGTCCGGCTGAAGCTTTCTTT. It encodes CASRGPAEAFF.

V is TRBV29-1 and J is TRBJ2-7; 8 bases match TRBD1. The V segment lost 7 bases and the J segment 2 bases; nucleotides outside the gene matches: 10. This CDR3 comprises 14 residues. In germline, CDR1 is SQVTM, CDR2 ANQGSEA. This CDR3 reads CSARDRSGAYEQYF. For the CDR3, the DNA is TGCAGCGCCCGGGACAGGTCCGGCGCCTACGAGCAGTACTTC.

The CDR3 DNA sequence: TGTGCCAGCAGCTCCGGGACAGGGCCCTACGAGCAGTACTTC. Translating gives CASSSGTGPYEQYF. The chain combines TRBV7-3 with TRBJ2-7; the match to TRBD1 covers 9 bases. The CDR3 totals 14 residues. Trimming cost V 4 bases and J 2 bases; bases outside gene matches: 3. Germline CDR1 reads SGHTA; CDR2 reads FQGTGA. Full variable domain (outside the CDR3, taken from reference TRBV7-3 and TRBJ2-7): GAGVSQTPSNKVTEKGKYVELRCDPISGHTALYWYRQSLGQGPEFLIYFQGTGAADDSGLPNDRFFAVRPEGSVSTLKIQRTERGDSAVYLCASSSGTGPYEQYFGPGTRLTVT.

The rearrangement uses TRBV7-3 and TRBJ1-5, with D unclear. Trimming cost V 2 bases and J 5 bases, with 7 bases left between them. The length of the CDR3 is 13 residues. From germline, CDR1 is SGHTA and CDR2 FQGTGA. The CDR3 is CASSLQTDQPQHF. As DNA, the CDR3 is TGTGCCAGCAGCTTACAAACCGATCAGCCCCAGCATTTT.

This chain connects TRBV9 to TRBJ1-4; D is possibly TRBD1 (5 bases). Deletions cut 2 bases from V and 0 bases from J, with 8 bases between. CDR3 length: 15 residues. Germline CDR1 and CDR2: SGDLS and YYNGEE. Written as DNA, the CDR3 is TGTGCCAGCAGCGTCCAGGGCGCAACTAATGAAAAACTGTTTTTT. Protein product: CASSVQGATNEKLFF.

V is TRBV2 and J is TRBJ2-3; D possibly corresponds to TRBD1 (6 bases). The germline V gene has CDR1 SNHLY and CDR2 FYNNEI. Trimming took 10 bases from V and 6 from J, leaving 11 bases between them. This CDR3 contains 11 residues. CDR3 DNA: TGTGCCACCGGCAGGGGTGATACGCAGTATTTT. This codes for CATGRGDTQYF.

This clone was seen just once. The rearrangement links TRBV11-1 to TRBJ2-5, with 11 positions matching TRBD2. V trimming: 3 bases; J trimming: 3 bases; junction bases outside the gene matches: 6. This CDR3 has 16 amino acids. Germline values: CDR1 SGHAT, CDR2 FQDESV (reference sequence). For the CDR3, the DNA is TGTGCCAGCAGCTTTGGCGGGACTAGCGGCGAAGAGACCCAGTACTTC. Its protein product is CASSFGGTSGEETQYF.

This chain's CDR3 is CASSIGSGQGGHEQYF. The CDR3 DNA sequence: TGTGCCAGCAGCATCGGATCGGGACAGGGTGGTCACGAGCAGTACTTC. This rearrangement joins TRBV9 to TRBJ2-7; TRBD1 aligns across 9 bases. CDR1 and CDR2 (germline): SGDLS, YYNGEE. The V segment lost 4 bases and the J segment 5 bases; nucleotides outside the gene matches: 13. The CDR3 loop spans 16 amino acids.

Only a few counts were recorded for this clone. The rearrangement links TRBV4-1 to TRBJ1-5; 7 bases line up with TRBD1. V was clipped by 1 base and J by 7 bases; unmatched bases: 4. Germline CDR1 MGHRA, CDR2 YSYEKL. The CDR3 is made up of 14 amino acids. Written as DNA, the CDR3 is TGCGCCAGCAGCCAAGGACAGGGAAAACAGCCCCAGCATTTT. Its translation is CASSQGQGKQPQHF.

The chain employs TRBV2 and TRBJ1-1; no firm D call. Germline CDR1 reads SNHLY; CDR2 reads FYNNEI. The CDR3 spans 13 residues. V lost 7 bases and J lost 1, with 10 bases in between. CDR3 coding DNA: TGTGCCAGCATCGATACCCCGAACACTGAAGCTTTCTTT. The encoded protein is CASIDTPNTEAFF.

The chain links TRBV7-9 to TRBJ1-1; weak D call: TRBD1 (5 bases). Germline V gives CDR1 SEHNR, CDR2 FQNEAQ (reference sequence). CDR3 length equals 14 residues. The V gene lost 1 base and the J gene lost 8 bases, with 14 bases spanning the gap. The chain's CDR3 is CASSLEVRAWEAFF. Written as DNA, the CDR3 is TGTGCCAGCAGCTTAGAGGTCAGGGCGTGGGAAGCTTTCTTT.

The chain is built from TRBV3-1 (or the pseudogene TRBV3-2) and TRBJ2-7; D is unresolved. This CDR3 spans 13 amino acids. V was cut by 1 base and J by 0 bases, with 4 bases left in between. Germline V gene lookup returns CDR1 LGHDT and CDR2 YNNKEL (reference sequence). Here the CDR3 reads CASSQVYSYEQYF. The CDR3 bases are TGTGCCAGCAGCCAAGTGTACTCCTACGAGCAGTACTTC.

The chain couples TRBV5-1 to TRBJ2-3; 8 bases are shared with TRBD1. Looked up from germline, CDR1 is SGHRS and CDR2 is YFSETQ. The V and J ends lost 0 bases and 6 bases, in that order; junction bases with no gene match: 3. The length of the CDR3 is 14 residues. The CDR3 DNA follows: TGCGCCAGCAGCTTGGAACAGGGGGTGGATACGCAGTATTTT. Protein sequence: CASSLEQGVDTQYF.

This clone came up once. The gene calls are TRBV19 and TRBJ1-2, with 10 bases fitting TRBD1. The J segment lost 4 bases and the V segment lost 5 bases, leaving 13 bases of the junction unmatched. The CDR3 has 17 residues. Per germline, CDR1 LNHDA and CDR2 SQIVND (reference sequence). The CDR3 DNA sequence: TGTGCCAGTAGTGCCGGATCGACAGGGGGCTATTTCTATGGCTACACCTTC. It translates to CASSAGSTGGYFYGYTF.

The count of this clone is one. The CDR3 region has the DNA TGTGCCAGCAGTCGAGACCTGTTCGCCTACAATGAGCAGTTCTTC. Translating gives CASSRDLFAYNEQFF. The chain recombines TRBV6-5 with TRBJ2-1; D remains ambiguous. Germline CDR1 is MNHEY and CDR2 is SVGAGI. Trimming shortened V by 5 bases and J by 2 bases, and 13 bases separated the two germline ends. This CDR3 is 15 amino acids long.

V gene TRBV12-1 combines with J gene TRBJ1-6. TRBV12-1 is annotated as a pseudogene. This CDR3 is 15 amino acids long. In DNA, the CDR3 is TGTGCCAGCAGCCCTGGACGGCCAGGTAATTCACCCCTCCACTTT. Protein product: CASSPGRPGNSPLHF.

The chain has TRBV30 and TRBJ2-7, with 9 bases matching TRBD2. J was trimmed by 2 bases and V by 2 bases; bases with no gene match: 10. The CDR3 is 16 amino acids. Germline V gene lookup returns CDR1 GTSNPN and CDR2 SVGIG (reference sequence). CDR3 bases: TGTGCCTGGAGTTCGGGGGGGACTAGCTATACCTACGAGCAGTACTTC. Protein sequence: CAWSSGGTSYTYEQYF.